This T cell receptor beta chain appears in the sequencing data of a study of blood T cell repertoires in COVID-19. CDR1 MDHEN and CDR2 SYDVKM come from the germline V gene. The CDR3 consists of 14 residues. Between the trimmed V and J ends, which lost 7 bases and 2 bases, there was a span of 13 bases. Generated by immunoSEQ multiplex PCR, the TCRdb table keeps only in-frame clones and is missing some. Of about 200,000 clones in the sample, more than 75% were seen once. The rearrangement uses TRBV28 and TRBJ2-3; D is undetermined. This clonotype originated in an elderly woman with acute or convalescent COVID-19. The specimen was peripheral blood. For the CDR3, the DNA is TGTGCCAGCACCTCCGACTCATTCACAGATACGCAGTATTTT. Amino acids: CASTSDSFTDTQYF.